Presented here are 30 T cell receptor beta chains from one specimen sequenced in a study of T cell responses to AZD1222 COVID-19 vaccine. This table comes from immunoSEQ multiplex PCR, and its TCRdb copy is limited to in-frame clones, with some not included. The sample yields some 160,000 clones, roughly 92% seen once. Sequenced material: peripheral blood, taken on day 0 of AZD1222 vaccination. The receptors were sampled from an adult in good health.

V and J are TRBV27 and TRBJ2-3; tentative D call: TRBD2 (5 bases). V gave up 0 bases and J gave up 0 bases, with 13 bases separating them. In germline, CDR1 is MNHEY, CDR2 SMNVEV (reference sequence). This CDR3 contains 17 residues. The CDR3 nucleotides are TGTGCCAGCAGTTTATCCACCCTGGGCGGGAGCACAGATACGCAGTATTTT. It encodes CASSLSTLGGSTDTQYF.

This chain uses TRBV19 with TRBJ2-7, with TRBD1 identical over 10 bases. With 5 bases clipped from V and 5 bases from J, the junction kept 9 bases outside the gene matches. Germline-derived CDR1 and CDR2 are LNHDA and SQIVND (reference sequence). This CDR3 spans 15 amino acids. The CDR3 DNA sequence: TGTGCCAGTAGTCACGGGACAGGGGTAGTAGACGAGCAGTACTTC. Its translation is CASSHGTGVVDEQYF.

This sequence joins TRBV3-1 (or the pseudogene TRBV3-2) and TRBJ1-6; tentative D call: TRBD1 (5 bases). V was pared by 4 bases and J by 7 bases, with 14 bases between. CDR3 length: 15 amino acids. Germline loops: CDR1 LGHDT, CDR2 YNNKEL (reference sequence). The CDR3 spells CASSLRTGGNSPLHF. The CDR3 nucleotides are TGTGCCAGCAGCCTAAGGACGGGGGGGAATTCACCCCTCCACTTT.

This sequence joins TRBV7-3 and TRBJ2-1; no reliable D call. The CDR3 loop spans 12 amino acids. The V end lost 7 bases, the J end lost 8 bases, and 12 bases lay between the germline ends. Germline V gives CDR1 SGHTA, CDR2 FQGTGA. The CDR3 protein is CASTQPWDEQFF. CDR3 in DNA: TGTGCCAGCACCCAACCATGGGATGAGCAGTTCTTC.

This rearrangement joins TRBV28 to TRBJ2-7; possibly TRBD1 for D (6 bases). Trimming cost V 6 bases and J 6 bases, with 15 bases left between them. Per the germline V gene, CDR1 is MDHEN and CDR2 is SYDVKM. The CDR3 length is 13 residues. Here the CDR3 reads CASRGGVGGEQYF. In nucleotides, the CDR3 is TGTGCCAGCAGGGGCGGCGTAGGGGGCGAGCAGTACTTC.

The J gene is TRBJ1-1, the V gene TRBV10-3, with a weak D call TRBD1 (6 bases). Trimming pared 0 bases from V and 0 bases from J, leaving 14 bases between. Germline CDR1 reads ENHRY; CDR2 reads SYGVKD. The CDR3 runs to 17 residues. The CDR3 reads CAISESHRTELNTEAFF. The CDR3, as DNA: TGTGCCATCAGTGAGTCACATCGGACAGAGCTGAACACTGAAGCTTTCTTT.

V and J are TRBV18 and TRBJ2-3, with no clear D. This CDR3 contains 14 residues. The germline CDR1 and CDR2 sequences are KGHSH and LQKENI. Between the trimmed V and J ends, which lost 3 bases and 0 bases, there was a span of 7 bases. The CDR3: CASSPTTSTDTQYF. The CDR3, as DNA: TGTGCCAGCTCACCCACAACTAGCACAGATACGCAGTATTTT. The full variable domain, with the rest looked up from reference TRBV18 and TRBJ2-3, is NAGVMQNPRHLVRRRGQEARLRCSPMKGHSHVYWYRQLPEEGLKFMVYLQKENIIDESGMPKERFSAEFPKEGPSILRIQQVVRGDSAAYFCASSPTTSTDTQYFGPGTRLTVL.

The rearrangement joins TRBV6-5 to TRBJ1-1; unclear D gene. The CDR3 is 13 amino acids. Germline values: CDR1 MNHEY, CDR2 SVGAGI. Deletions cut 10 bases from V and 0 bases from J, with 12 bases between. The CDR3 nucleotides read TGTGCCATTACAACTGAAATGAACACTGAAGCTTTCTTT. Protein sequence: CAITTEMNTEAFF.

Written as DNA, the CDR3 is TGTGCCAGCAGCGATCCTCGACTAGCGGGGGATAACAATGAGCAGTTCTTC. Residues: CASSDPRLAGDNNEQFF. The V call is TRBV11-3, the J call TRBJ2-1, with 12 bases matching TRBD2. The trim removed 5 bases at V and 5 bases at J, leaving 10 bases unmatched. Germline V gene sequence: CDR1 SGHNT, CDR2 YENEEA. The CDR3 covers 17 residues.

The chain links TRBV5-1 to TRBJ1-2; 7 nucleotides align to TRBD1. In germline, CDR1 is SGHRS, CDR2 YFSETQ. This CDR3 region has 16 residues. J gave up 2 bases and V 0 bases, and 7 bases lay outside the gene matches. Written as DNA, the CDR3 is TGCGCCAGCAGCTTGGGACGGGACAGACTAAACTATGGCTACACCTTC. It yields the protein CASSLGRDRLNYGYTF.

The chain combines TRBV30 with TRBJ1-2; D is undetermined. Germline CDR1 reads GTSNPN; CDR2 reads SVGIG (reference sequence). The CDR3 extends over 14 amino acids. Between the trimmed V and J ends, which lost 6 bases and 2 bases, there was a span of 16 bases. The CDR3 is CACRNYQPNYGYTF. The CDR3 DNA follows: TGTGCCTGTAGGAATTATCAACCGAACTATGGCTACACCTTC.

CDR3 amino acids: CASSTPGQGRYGYTF. The CDR3 DNA sequence: TGCGCCAGCAGCACCCCGGGACAGGGAAGATATGGCTACACCTTC. This chain links TRBV4-1 with TRBJ1-2; 9 nucleotides match TRBD1. CDR1 MGHRA and CDR2 YSYEKL come from the germline V gene. This CDR3 has 15 amino acids. V gave up 5 bases and J gave up 5 bases; unmatched junction bases: 9.

The DNA for the CDR3 is TGCAGCGTTGAGGGGGGCTTTACCAGCACAGATACGCAGTATTTT. This codes for CSVEGGFTSTDTQYF. The V call is TRBV29-1, the J call TRBJ2-3; D is tentatively TRBD1 or TRBD2 (6 bases each). V gave up 3 bases and J gave up 0 bases, with 13 bases separating them. CDR3 length: 15 amino acids. The germline gives CDR1 SQVTM, CDR2 ANQGSEA.

V gene TRBV7-2 combines with J gene TRBJ2-2; tentatively, D is TRBD1 (5 bases). Germline CDR1 reads SGHTA; CDR2 reads FQGNSA. The V and J ends lost 7 bases and 1 base respectively, with 10 bases between them. CDR3 size: 14 residues. The CDR3 bases are TGTGCCAGCAAGCGCGGACAGAACACCGGGGAGCTGTTTTTT. It specifies CASKRGQNTGELFF.

The chain uses TRBV11-2 and TRBJ2-5; 11 positions agree with TRBD2. CDR1 SGHAT and CDR2 FQNNGV come from the germline V gene. The CDR3 contains 17 residues. V was pared by 5 bases and J by 2 bases, with 10 bases of the junction left unmatched. DNA of the CDR3: TGTGCCAGCAGCCAAAGACTACTAGCGGGAGTGCAAGAGACCCAGTACTTC. Residues: CASSQRLLAGVQETQYF.

The rearrangement uses TRBV5-6 and TRBJ2-7, with D tentatively TRBD2 (5 bases). The CDR3 runs to 13 residues. Trimming pared 0 bases from V and 5 bases from J, leaving 9 bases between. Looked up from germline, CDR1 is SGHDT and CDR2 is YYEEEE. CDR3: CASSLVARDEQYF. Written as DNA, the CDR3 is TGTGCCAGCAGCTTGGTAGCGAGGGACGAGCAGTACTTC.

The chain combines TRBV2 with TRBJ1-2; unclear D gene. Deletions cut 6 bases from V and 2 bases from J, with 13 bases between. Germline V gives CDR1 SNHLY, CDR2 FYNNEI. CDR3 size: 14 residues. The CDR3: CASRRLDTNYGYTF. The DNA for the CDR3 is TGTGCCAGCAGAAGACTCGACACCAACTATGGCTACACCTTC.

This chain links TRBV9 with TRBJ1-6; 8 nucleotides match TRBD1. The CDR3 is made up of 16 amino acids. Looked up from germline, CDR1 is SGDLS and CDR2 is YYNGEE. After removal of 0 bases from V and 10 bases from J, the junction contained 9 bases not matched to a gene. Written as DNA, the CDR3 is TGTGCCAGCAGCGTAGGACCTCGGGACAGGCACTCACCCCTCCACTTT. Translation: CASSVGPRDRHSPLHF.

The chain carries TRBV5-1 and TRBJ2-4; TRBD2 matches 11 bases. The germline V gene encodes CDR1 SGHRS and CDR2 YFSETQ. With 4 bases clipped from V and 8 bases from J, the junction kept 5 bases outside the gene matches. The CDR3 contains 14 residues. The CDR3 nucleotides read TGCGCCAGCAGCGGTAGCGGGAGGGAGTACATTCAGTACTTC. Amino acid sequence: CASSGSGREYIQYF.

This clone was recorded only once. CDR3 DNA: TGTGCCTGGGGGACAGGGTCAGGGACTGAAGCTTTCTTT. Translating it yields CAWGTGSGTEAFF. The genes are TRBV30 and TRBJ1-1; 9 bases agree with TRBD1. The length of the CDR3 is 13 residues. The junction had 6 bases not matched to a gene; V was cut back by 5 bases and J by 5 bases. CDR1 is GTSNPN, CDR2 SVGIG, per germline (reference sequence). The variable domain in full, with the rest retrieved from reference TRBV30 and TRBJ1-1, is SQTIHQWPATLVQPVGSPLSLECTVEGTSNPNLYWYRQAAGRGLQLLFYSVGIGQISSEVPQNLSASRPQDRQFILSSKKLLLSDSGFYLCAWGTGSGTEAFFGQGTRLTVV.

This clone was seen a single time. The V call is TRBV10-1, the J call TRBJ2-5, with TRBD1 matching over 8 bases. Trimming cost V 3 bases and J 5 bases; bases outside gene matches: 5. This CDR3 has 14 residues. Germline values: CDR1 WNHNN, CDR2 SYGVQD (reference sequence). Here the CDR3 DNA reads TGCGCCAGCAGTGAATACAGGGGGGACGAGACCCAGTACTTC. This gives the protein CASSEYRGDETQYF.

The chain recombines TRBV12-5 with TRBJ1-5; D gene ambiguous. The germline V gene has CDR1 LGHNT and CDR2 FRNRAP. The length of the CDR3 is 13 residues. The V gene lost 1 base and the J gene lost 6 bases, with 7 bases spanning the gap. CDR3 DNA: TGTGCTAGTGGTTTGGGGACTTTTCAGCCCCAGCATTTT. Amino acids: CASGLGTFQPQHF. Based on the CDR3 plus reference TRBV12-5 and TRBJ1-5, the full variable domain is DARVTQTPRHKVTEMGQEVTMRCQPILGHNTVFWYRQTMMQGLELLAYFRNRAPLDDSGMPKDRFSAEMPDATLATLKIQPSEPRDSAVYFCASGLGTFQPQHFGDGTRLSIL.

The chain combines TRBV4-1 with TRBJ2-2; TRBD2 might be the D (5 bases). This CDR3 is 17 amino acids long. The V end was cut by 1 base, the J end by 0 bases, with 12 bases between. Germline V gene data show CDR1 as MGHRA and CDR2 as YSYEKL. CDR3 in amino acids: CASSQVVAGSNTGELFF. Written as DNA, the CDR3 is TGCGCCAGCAGCCAAGTCGTCGCGGGTTCGAACACCGGGGAGCTGTTTTTT.

The rearrangement joins TRBV5-1 to TRBJ2-7; 11 bases fit TRBD1. The trim removed 4 bases at V and 4 bases at J, leaving 10 bases unmatched. The length of the CDR3 is 16 residues. CDR1 is SGHRS, CDR2 YFSETQ, per germline. In nucleotides, the CDR3 is TGCGCCAGCAGCCCCTTGGGGACAGGGGGTCGTTACGAGCAGTACTTC. This sequence encodes CASSPLGTGGRYEQYF.

This chain links TRBV7-9 with TRBJ2-3; D not certain. Trimming left V 8 bases short and J 2 bases short, with 14 bases between. Germline CDR1 reads SEHNR; CDR2 reads FQNEAQ (reference sequence). The CDR3 extends over 14 amino acids. CDR3 loop: CASLVHPPTDTQYF. The CDR3 DNA reads as TGTGCCAGCTTAGTCCACCCCCCCACAGATACGCAGTATTTT.

The chain has TRBV7-6 and TRBJ1-1; D is undetermined. CDR1 and CDR2 from the germline V gene are SGHVS and FNYEAQ. The CDR3 covers 15 residues. The V end lost 5 bases, the J end lost 0 bases, and 13 bases lay between the germline ends. The CDR3 nucleotides read TGTGCCAGCAGCCCCAGTCCCAGCATGAACACTGAAGCTTTCTTT. Protein sequence: CASSPSPSMNTEAFF.

V and J are TRBV30 and TRBJ1-2; D is perhaps TRBD1 (5 bases). The CDR3 contains 15 residues. The V end lost 3 bases, the J end lost 0 bases, and 14 bases lay between the germline ends. Per germline, CDR1 GTSNPN and CDR2 SVGIG (reference sequence). CDR3 sequence: CAWSQGSAANYGYTF. The CDR3 nucleotides read TGTGCCTGGAGCCAGGGCAGCGCGGCTAACTATGGCTACACCTTC.

This clone was seen just once. The chain uses TRBV4-2 and TRBJ1-5; 8 bases agree with TRBD1. Trimming took 1 base from V and 3 from J; bases not matched to a gene: 2. Germline V gene sequence: CDR1 LGHNA, CDR2 YNFKEQ. CDR3 size: 15 residues. CDR3 sequence: CASSQVTGVNQPQHF. The DNA of the CDR3 is TGTGCCAGCAGCCAAGTGACAGGGGTCAATCAGCCCCAGCATTTT.

The chain has TRBV7-9 and TRBJ1-2; D is ambiguous. CDR1 is SEHNR, CDR2 FQNEAQ, per germline (reference sequence). There are 17 residues in the CDR3. Trimming removed 5 bases at V and 4 bases at J, with 23 bases between. The CDR3 sequence: CASSPKADPSPRYGYTF. The CDR3 DNA is TGTGCCAGCAGCCCGAAAGCCGACCCATCACCTCGCTATGGCTACACCTTC.

This rearrangement joins TRBV15 to TRBJ1-1; 10 nucleotides agree with TRBD1. CDR3 length: 17 amino acids. Trimming removed 5 bases from V and 5 bases from J; junction bases left unmatched: 14. Germline V gene sequence: CDR1 LNHNV, CDR2 YYDKDF (reference sequence). CDR3: CATSVFRDRGNKTEAFF. The CDR3 DNA reads as TGTGCCACCAGCGTCTTCCGGGACAGGGGAAATAAAACTGAAGCTTTCTTT.